This section outlines one TCR beta chain sequence together with its context. The data were obtained in a study of control samples from healthy donors and cancer patients. Assay used: immunoSEQ multiplex PCR; TCRdb lists only in-frame clones, some missing. The sample lists about 86,000 clones, about 89% occurring once. Deletions cut 5 bases from V and 7 bases from J, with 18 bases between. Germline V lookup: CDR1 MGHDK, CDR2 SYGVNS. CDR3 length: 15 residues. Sequencing used PBMCs. This clonotype was sampled from a woman between 50 and 59 years old with colorectal cancer. V is TRBV25-1 and J is TRBJ2-1, with D uncertain. The CDR3 DNA reads TGTGCCAGCAGTCCCCTCCGAGTCGGCCGGAATGAGCAGTTCTTC. Its protein is CASSPLRVGRNEQFF.